One and the same sample provided the 26 T cell receptor beta chains below, sequenced in a study of T cell repertoires in cytomegalovirus infection. TCRdb analysed the reads with MiXCR anew, one entry per CDR3 protein. This table holds around 440,000 distinct CDR3 sequences, roughly 12% found once. Source material: PBMCs. The receptors shown here come from a human donor in good health (CMV status not recorded). Some clones in this sample may be carry-over from other donors' samples.

This clonotype was counted at least ten times. V and J are TRBV7-2 and TRBJ2-1; tentative D call: TRBD2 (5 bases). CDR3 size: 13 residues. From germline, CDR1 is SGHTA and CDR2 FQGNSA. The V end was cut by 4 bases, the J end by 8 bases, with 12 bases between. CDR3 sequence: CASSSTEGDEQFF. The CDR3 DNA reads as TGTGCCAGCAGCTCTACAGAGGGCGATGAGCAGTTCTTC.

This clonotype was counted many times. The chain uses TRBV10-2 and TRBJ2-1, with D possibly matching TRBD1 (6 bases). Germline V gene sequence: CDR1 WSHSY, CDR2 SAAADI. The ends were cut back, 6 bases at V and 7 bases at J, with 19 bases in the middle. CDR3 length: 15 residues. CDR3 sequence reads: CASRALRGTRNEQFF. As DNA, the CDR3 is TGCGCCAGCAGGGCCCTCAGGGGAACGAGAAATGAGCAGTTCTTC.

This clonotype was found many times. This chain joins TRBV29-1 and TRBJ1-2; perhaps TRBD1 as D (5 bases). V lost 0 bases and J 14 bases, leaving 13 bases between the germline ends. The CDR3 is 11 residues long. CDR1 and CDR2 (germline): SQVTM, ANQGSEA. The CDR3 protein is CSVEERGFQTF. Here the CDR3 DNA reads TGCAGCGTTGAAGAGCGGGGGTTCCAGACCTTC.

The J gene is TRBJ2-3, the V gene TRBV28, with 7 bases matching TRBD2. With V trimmed by 8 bases and J by 5 bases, 7 bases remained unmatched. The CDR3 is made up of 13 amino acids. CDR1 is MDHEN and CDR2 is SYDVKM in the germline V gene. The CDR3 DNA reads TGTGCCAGCGGGAGGGCCATAAAAGATACGCAGTATTTT. Translating gives CASGRAIKDTQYF. The full variable domain, rest sourced from reference TRBV28 and TRBJ2-3, is DVKVTQSSRYLVKRTGEKVFLECVQDMDHENMFWYRQDPGLGLRLIYFSYDVKMKEKGDIPEGYSVSREKKERFSLILESASTNQTSMYLCASGRAIKDTQYFGPGTRLTVL.

This clonotype was observed many times. The chain carries TRBV7-2 and TRBJ2-7; 7 bases map to TRBD2. The CDR3 has 14 residues. The germline CDR1 and CDR2 sequences are SGHTA and FQGNSA. V was pared by 3 bases and J by 6 bases, with 8 bases of the junction left unmatched. The CDR3 protein is CASSFGAGDFEQYF. The CDR3 bases are TGTGCCAGCAGCTTTGGGGCGGGGGACTTCGAGCAGTACTTC. The complete variable domain, with remaining parts taken from reference TRBV7-2 and TRBJ2-7, reads GAGVSQSPSNKVTEKGKDVELRCDPISGHTALYWYRQSLGQGLEFLIYFQGNSAPDKSGLPSDRFSAERTGGSVSTLTIQRTQQEDSAVYLCASSFGAGDFEQYFGPGTRLTVT.

This clonotype was counted between two and nine times. V gene TRBV28 combines with J gene TRBJ2-3; D is perhaps TRBD2 (6 bases). Germline CDR1 is MDHEN and CDR2 is SYDVKM. The CDR3 spans 15 residues. The ends were cut back, 3 bases at V and 3 bases at J, with 13 bases in the middle. The CDR3 is CASSFAGFATDTQYF. Written as DNA, the CDR3 is TGTGCCAGCAGTTTCGCGGGATTCGCAACAGATACGCAGTATTTT. The variable domain in full, completed from reference TRBV28 and TRBJ2-3, reads DVKVTQSSRYLVKRTGEKVFLECVQDMDHENMFWYRQDPGLGLRLIYFSYDVKMKEKGDIPEGYSVSREKKERFSLILESASTNQTSMYLCASSFAGFATDTQYFGPGTRLTVL.

The chain carries TRBV29-1 and TRBJ2-7; D gene uncertain. CDR3 length: 14 amino acids. CDR1 is SQVTM, CDR2 ANQGSEA, per germline. Trimming removed 1 base from V and 3 bases from J, with 13 bases in between. The CDR3, as DNA: TGCAGCGTTGAAGTCGGTGGTCCTAACTACGAGCAGTACTTC. Translated, it gives CSVEVGGPNYEQYF.

This clonotype was seen many times. This sequence joins TRBV14 and TRBJ1-1; perhaps TRBD1 as D (5 bases). V lost 8 bases, J lost 4 bases, and 8 bases lay in between. There are 11 residues in the CDR3. Germline V lookup: CDR1 SGHDN, CDR2 FVKESK. The chain's CDR3 is CASGRGTEAFF. DNA for the CDR3: TGTGCCAGCGGAAGGGGCACTGAAGCTTTCTTT.

The V call is TRBV10-3, the J call TRBJ2-1; no firm D call. The CDR3 extends over 14 amino acids. V gave up 0 bases and J gave up 5 bases, with 8 bases separating them. Germline lookup yields CDR1 ENHRY and CDR2 SYGVKD. The DNA of the CDR3 is TGTGCCATCAGTGAGTCGTGGCGGAACAATGAGCAGTTCTTC. It translates to CAISESWRNNEQFF.

This clonotype was seen more than once but under ten times. The gene calls are TRBV4-2 and TRBJ1-4; D unresolved. Germline CDR1 reads LGHNA; CDR2 reads YNFKEQ. V dropped 0 bases and J dropped 8 bases, with 16 bases sitting between them. This CDR3 region has 16 residues. In DNA, the CDR3 is TGTGCCAGCAGCCAAGAACGCGCGATCGACGGGGAAAAACTGTTTTTT. Translation gives CASSQERAIDGEKLFF.

This clonotype appeared many times. CDR3 nucleotides: TGTGCCAGCATAGGGGGGGGGGATGTCAATCAGCCCCAGCATTTT. Its protein product is CASIGGGDVNQPQHF. V is TRBV6-1 and J is TRBJ1-5; TRBD1 is a possible D gene (6 bases). V was trimmed by 7 bases and J by 3 bases, leaving 16 bases between them. CDR1 and CDR2 (germline): MNHNS, SASEGT. This CDR3 region has 15 residues.

This clonotype was detected many times. This chain uses TRBV7-8 with TRBJ1-5; perhaps TRBD1 as D (6 bases). The CDR3 spans 16 residues. Trimming left V 0 bases short and J 5 bases short, with 14 bases between. The V gene's germline CDR1 is SGHVS and CDR2 FQNEAQ. The CDR3 loop is CASSLAVRGPYQPQHF. For the CDR3, the DNA is TGTGCCAGCAGCTTAGCTGTCCGGGGGCCGTATCAGCCCCAGCATTTT.

Ten or more counts support this clonotype. This chain links TRBV12-5 with TRBJ1-5, with D uncertain. The V and J ends lost 5 bases and 1 base respectively, with 9 bases between them. Germline V gene sequence: CDR1 LGHNT, CDR2 FRNRAP. CDR3 length equals 14 residues. The CDR3 DNA reads TGTGCTAGTGGTCCGGGGTTCAGCAATCAGCCCCAGCATTTT. This codes for CASGPGFSNQPQHF.

This clonotype was counted a single time. The junction shows a germline mismatch at one end, possibly a read error. The V call is TRBV5-1, the J call TRBJ1-2; the D is unclear. This CDR3 region has 15 residues. Per the germline V gene, CDR1 is SGHRS and CDR2 is YFSETQ. Written as DNA, the CDR3 is TGCGCCAGCAGCTTGACCGGGAAAACAGACGGTGGCTACAACTTC. It encodes CASSLTGKTDGGYNF.

This clonotype occurred many times. This sequence joins TRBV20-1 and TRBJ1-1; TRBD1 is a possible D gene (6 bases). From germline, CDR1 is DFQATT and CDR2 SNEGSKA (reference sequence). The CDR3 runs 14 residues. V was clipped by 5 bases and J by 3 bases, with 16 bases between them. CDR3 sequence: CSAPIRGGYTEAFF. The CDR3, as DNA: TGCAGTGCTCCCATCAGGGGAGGATACACTGAAGCTTTCTTT.

This chain links TRBV9 with TRBJ1-6; the D is unclear. The CDR3 totals 14 residues. Per the germline V gene, CDR1 is SGDLS and CDR2 is YYNGEE. Trimming removed 5 bases from V and 7 bases from J, with 13 bases in between. CDR3 bases: TGTGCCAGCAGTGCTCGCGGTTTGAATTCACCCCTCCACTTT. Protein: CASSARGLNSPLHF.

The V and J genes are TRBV19 and TRBJ1-4, with D possibly being TRBD1 (5 bases). Germline V gene data show CDR1 as LNHDA and CDR2 as SQIVND (reference sequence). V dropped 6 bases and J dropped 8 bases, with 7 bases sitting between them. The CDR3 extends over 11 amino acids. CDR3 protein: CASRRTEKLFF. CDR3 DNA: TGTGCCAGTAGGCGGACAGAAAAACTGTTTTTT. The full variable domain, its missing parts supplied by reference TRBV19 and TRBJ1-4, is DGGITQSPKYLFRKEGQNVTLSCEQNLNHDAMYWYRQDPGQGLRLIYYSQIVNDFQKGDIAEGYSVSREKKESFPLTVTSAQKNPTAFYLCASRRTEKLFFGSGTQLSVL.

This clonotype was counted ten times or more. This chain links TRBV14 with TRBJ1-4; D is unclear. Germline CDR1 is SGHDN and CDR2 is FVKESK. Trimming removed 0 bases at V and 5 bases at J, with 13 bases between. The length of the CDR3 is 16 residues. CDR3 DNA: TGTGCCAGCAGCCAAGAGAGTGCAGGAGTAAATGAAAAACTGTTTTTT. This sequence encodes CASSQESAGVNEKLFF.

This chain joins TRBV29-1 and TRBJ1-1, with 7 positions matching TRBD1. This CDR3 comprises 15 residues. Germline assignment: CDR1 SQVTM and CDR2 ANQGSEA. Trimming removed 7 bases from V and 4 bases from J; junction bases left unmatched: 15. In DNA, the CDR3 is TGCAGCGCCAGGGGGAGGCCCGGGGAGGGCACTGAAGCTTTCTTT. Protein: CSARGRPGEGTEAFF.

Of note for this clonotype: The germline gene is not matched at one end of the junction; a read error may be the cause. In nucleotides, the CDR3 is TGTGCCAGCAAAGTCGCAACTAATGATAAACTGTTTTTT. Protein: CASKVATNDKLFF. This chain links TRBV5-4 with TRBJ1-4, with unresolved D. Looked up from germline, CDR1 is SGHNT and CDR2 is YYREEE (reference sequence). This CDR3 has 13 residues.

The table lists this clonotype with many counts. This rearrangement joins TRBV7-9 to TRBJ1-2; D might be TRBD1 (5 bases). This CDR3 contains 15 residues. CDR1 and CDR2 from the germline V gene are SEHNR and FQNEAQ (reference sequence). V lost 5 bases, J lost 8 bases, and 21 bases lay in between. The CDR3 here is CASSPWGQTPAGYTF. The CDR3 coding sequence is TGTGCCAGCAGCCCGTGGGGCCAGACCCCCGCAGGCTACACCTTC.

V and J are TRBV18 and TRBJ2-7; tentative D call: TRBD2 (6 bases). This CDR3 is built from 15 residues. The V gene lost 3 bases and the J gene lost 6 bases, with 18 bases spanning the gap. The germline CDR1 and CDR2 sequences are KGHSH and LQKENI. This chain's CDR3 is CASSPSDYTGAEQYF. CDR3 DNA: TGTGCCAGCTCACCCTCGGACTATACGGGAGCCGAGCAGTACTTC.

The chain has TRBV3-1 and TRBJ2-1, with D tentatively TRBD2 (6 bases). The germline gives CDR1 LGHDT, CDR2 YNNKEL (reference sequence). The CDR3 consists of 17 residues. The V end was cut by 0 bases, the J end by 7 bases, with 19 bases between. The chain's CDR3 is CASSQDWDSYRGNEQFF. The CDR3 DNA follows: TGTGCCAGCAGCCAAGATTGGGACTCTTATCGGGGTAATGAGCAGTTCTTC.

This clonotype was recorded at least ten times. The V gene is TRBV6-5, the J gene TRBJ2-3; 8 nucleotides match TRBD1. The CDR3 sequence is 14 residues long. CDR1 and CDR2 (germline): MNHEY, SVGAGI. V lost 4 bases, J lost 8 bases, and 8 bases stayed unmatched. CDR3 region: CASSSGQAKGTQYF. The CDR3 DNA is TGTGCCAGCAGTTCGGGACAGGCTAAGGGTACGCAGTATTTT.

This clonotype was observed at least ten times. This chain links TRBV24-1 with TRBJ2-1; D unclear. The CDR3 runs 16 residues. Germline V gene data show CDR1 as KGHDR and CDR2 as SFDVKD. V was pared by 1 base and J by 2 bases, with 11 bases between. The CDR3 here is CATSDFGGATYNEQFF. The CDR3 nucleotides read TGTGCCACCAGTGATTTCGGCGGTGCTACCTACAATGAGCAGTTCTTC.

This clonotype appeared a few times. The V and J genes are TRBV24-1 and TRBJ2-7; D is ambiguous. V lost 9 bases and J lost 3, with 14 bases in between. This CDR3 spans 13 amino acids. Looked up from germline, CDR1 is KGHDR and CDR2 is SFDVKD. Here the CDR3 DNA reads TGTGCCACCCAGGCGTTTGGCGGCTACGAGCAGTACTTC. Its translation: CATQAFGGYEQYF.